Listed here are 8 T cell receptor beta chains from one sample, sequenced in a study of early stage breast cancer tumors. The table came from immunoSEQ multiplex PCR; TCRdb's copy has only in-frame clones and leaves some out. The repertoire consists of over 25,000 clones, with roughly 50% occurring once and the leading ten covering 7% to 9.5%. Sequenced material: breast tumor tissue. The receptors shown here come from a person aged 50 to 59 with breast cancer.

V gene TRBV27 combines with J gene TRBJ2-1; the D is unclear. The CDR3 loop spans 14 amino acids. V was pared by 2 bases and J by 4 bases, with 9 bases between. Germline assignment: CDR1 MNHEY and CDR2 SMNVEV (reference sequence). The chain's CDR3 is CASSLRTVYNEQFF. CDR3 coding DNA: TGTGCCAGCAGTTTAAGGACGGTTTACAATGAGCAGTTCTTC.

This clone occurred a few times. The V gene is TRBV5-6, the J gene TRBJ2-1; D is uncertain. V dropped 0 bases and J dropped 0 bases, with 7 bases sitting between them. Germline V gene lookup returns CDR1 SGHDT and CDR2 YYEEEE. This CDR3 is built from 15 residues. Here the CDR3 DNA reads TGTGCCAGCAGCTTGGGTCAGATCTCCTACAATGAGCAGTTCTTC. Translated: CASSLGQISYNEQFF.

V gene TRBV30 combines with J gene TRBJ2-1, with 13 bases that match TRBD2. The CDR3 length is 14 residues. The V gene end was trimmed by 5 bases and the J gene end by 8 bases; junction bases not matched to a gene: 6. The germline CDR1 and CDR2 sequences are GTSNPN and SVGIG (reference sequence). CDR3 sequence: CAWGTSGVADEQFF. The CDR3 nucleotides are TGTGCCTGGGGGACTAGCGGGGTGGCGGATGAGCAGTTCTTC.

The chain joins TRBV6-5 to TRBJ1-2; possibly TRBD1 for D (5 bases). The CDR3 loop spans 15 amino acids. Germline-derived CDR1 and CDR2 are MNHEY and SVGAGI. The germline V and J ends were trimmed by 5 bases and 8 bases, with 21 bases remaining between them. The CDR3, as DNA: TGTGCCAGCAGTCCCGGGGGGGTCGGTGGCGGCGGCTACACCTTC. It encodes CASSPGGVGGGGYTF.

This clone showed up just a few times. The chain is built from TRBV11-2 and TRBJ2-5; D call uncertain. CDR3 length: 15 residues. Trimming cost V 5 bases and J 1 base, with 14 bases left between them. Germline assignment: CDR1 SGHAT and CDR2 FQNNGV. The CDR3 DNA is TGTGCCAGCAGCCCTGGCATCTCCCCCCAAGAGACCCAGTACTTC. Translated: CASSPGISPQETQYF.

The CDR3 region is CASSITQRQPQHF. DNA of the CDR3: TGTGCCAGTAGTATAACCCAGAGACAGCCCCAGCATTTT. The chain is built from TRBV19 and TRBJ1-5; the D is unclear. Germline-derived CDR1 and CDR2 are LNHDA and SQIVND (reference sequence). V was pared by 2 bases and J by 7 bases, with 9 bases between. This CDR3 has 13 amino acids.

This clone appeared a single time. The J gene is TRBJ2-1, the V gene TRBV5-1; 14 nucleotides agree with TRBD2. Germline trimming cut 3 bases from V and 7 bases from J; bases unmatched to any gene: 6. The CDR3 contains 16 residues. Germline CDR1 is SGHRS and CDR2 is YFSETQ. CDR3 protein: CASSSGLAGGWNEQFF. Written as DNA, the CDR3 is TGCGCCAGCAGCTCCGGACTAGCGGGAGGTTGGAATGAGCAGTTCTTC.

The CDR3 DNA reads TGCAGCTTACGACAGACCGCCTACAATGAGCAGTTCTTC. Its translation is CSLRQTAYNEQFF. V gene TRBV29-1 combines with J gene TRBJ2-1; D is perhaps TRBD1 (5 bases). CDR1 SQVTM and CDR2 ANQGSEA come from the germline V gene. V was pared by 8 bases and J by 2 bases, with 13 bases between. This CDR3 region has 13 residues.